These 29 T cell receptor beta chains came from one sample sequenced in a study of blood T cell repertoires in COVID-19. Here immunoSEQ multiplex PCR was the method, and the copy in TCRdb shows in-frame clones only, minus some. The repertoire holds 75,000 to 90,000 clones, with approximately 87% as singletons. What was sequenced was peripheral blood. Receptors originate from a human donor in a cohort sampled during active COVID-19.

The chain joins TRBV9 to TRBJ1-4, with 8 bases matching TRBD1. With V trimmed by 3 bases and J by 12 bases, 16 bases remained unmatched. The CDR3 is 16 residues long. Looked up from germline, CDR1 is SGDLS and CDR2 is YYNGEE. The CDR3 DNA reads TGTGCCAGCAGCGGAAGGGGGACAGGATATCGCCCTCAACTGTTTTTT. It encodes CASSGRGTGYRPQLFF.

In its sample, this clone was seen a few times. The chain has TRBV19 and TRBJ1-1; possibly TRBD1 for D (6 bases). This CDR3 has 14 amino acids. V lost 4 bases and J lost 1, with 10 bases in between. CDR1 LNHDA and CDR2 SQIVND come from the germline V gene (reference sequence). The CDR3 sequence is CASSRSGQNTEAFF. The CDR3 region has the DNA TGTGCCAGTAGTAGGTCGGGACAGAACACTGAAGCTTTCTTT.

This chain joins TRBV19 and TRBJ2-3; 9 positions agree with TRBD2. V trimming: 8 bases; J trimming: 5 bases; junction bases outside the gene matches: 8. The CDR3 extends over 14 amino acids. Germline CDR1 LNHDA, CDR2 SQIVND (reference sequence). The CDR3 DNA follows: TGTGCCAGTGAGGCGGGGGGGCCGATAGATACGCAGTATTTT. Protein sequence: CASEAGGPIDTQYF.

The J gene is TRBJ1-1, the V gene TRBV30; TRBD1 matches 7 bases. The germline V gene has CDR1 GTSNPN and CDR2 SVGIG (reference sequence). J lost 8 bases, V lost 3 bases, and 6 bases had no gene match. This CDR3 comprises 12 residues. The CDR3 loop is CAWSALTGEAFF. In nucleotides, the CDR3 is TGTGCCTGGAGCGCCTTGACAGGGGAAGCTTTCTTT.

The gene calls are TRBV28 and TRBJ2-2; D is possibly TRBD1 (6 bases). The CDR3 totals 15 residues. Trimming took 6 bases from V and 4 from J, leaving 15 bases between them. CDR1 and CDR2 from the germline V gene are MDHEN and SYDVKM. CDR3 sequence (DNA): TGTGCCAGCAGACCTGGACAGTGGGGCACCGGGGAGCTGTTTTTT. It specifies CASRPGQWGTGELFF.

The chain joins TRBV5-1 to TRBJ1-3; D gene uncertain. Trimming shortened V by 0 bases and J by 8 bases, and 15 bases separated the two germline ends. Germline CDR1 is SGHRS and CDR2 is YFSETQ. The CDR3 runs 15 residues. Written as DNA, the CDR3 is TGCGCCAGCAGCTTGGCGGGTCCGCGTTGGGACACCATATATTTT. This translates into CASSLAGPRWDTIYF.

This chain uses TRBV5-1 with TRBJ2-3, with 7 positions matching TRBD2. Germline values: CDR1 SGHRS, CDR2 YFSETQ. The CDR3 covers 16 residues. V lost 0 bases and J lost 4; bases outside the gene matches: 8. CDR3 in amino acids: CASSLEGRGSPDTQYF. As DNA, the CDR3 is TGCGCCAGCAGCTTGGAGGGGCGCGGGAGCCCAGATACGCAGTATTTT. Filled out from reference TRBV5-1 and TRBJ2-3, the complete variable domain reads KAGVTQTPRYLIKTRGQQVTLSCSPISGHRSVSWYQQTPGQGLQFLFEYFSETQRNKGNFPGRFSGRQFSNSRSEMNVSTLELGDSALYLCASSLEGRGSPDTQYFGPGTRLTVL.

V usage is TRBV7-2 and J usage is TRBJ1-2; possible D gene TRBD1, 6 bases. The CDR3 length is 15 residues. Trimming left V 1 base short and J 9 bases short, with 18 bases between. The germline V gene has CDR1 SGHTA and CDR2 FQGNSA. CDR3 sequence reads: CASSLGDGGEGSYTF. The CDR3 DNA reads as TGTGCCAGCAGCTTAGGGGATGGGGGCGAGGGGAGCTACACCTTC.

This chain links TRBV5-6 with TRBJ1-6; the D gene is possibly TRBD1 (6 bases). CDR1 and CDR2 (germline): SGHDT, YYEEEE. With 2 bases removed from V and 6 bases from J, the gap between germline ends came to 12 bases. The length of the CDR3 is 15 residues. As DNA, the CDR3 is TGTGCCAGCAGCTTAGGGACATTCCCTAATTCACCCCTCCACTTT. Translation gives CASSLGTFPNSPLHF.

The chain has TRBV18 and TRBJ1-5; 12 bases are shared with TRBD1. V trimming: 6 bases; J trimming: 7 bases; junction bases outside the gene matches: 4. Looked up from germline, CDR1 is KGHSH and CDR2 is LQKENI. The CDR3 has 14 residues. In DNA form, the CDR3 reads TGTGCCAGCTCCACCGGGACAGGGGGCCAGCCCCAGCATTTT. Its translation: CASSTGTGGQPQHF.

The chain links TRBV3-1 (or the pseudogene TRBV3-2) to TRBJ2-5; 8 nucleotides match TRBD1. V shed 4 bases and J 1 base; nucleotides not matched to a gene: 14. This CDR3 has 18 amino acids. From germline, CDR1 is LGHDT and CDR2 YNNKEL (reference sequence). In nucleotides, the CDR3 is TGTGCCAGCAGCCGTAGTTTGGGGACAGGAACCCTCCAAGAGACCCAGTACTTC. Residues: CASSRSLGTGTLQETQYF.

The rearrangement joins TRBV2 to TRBJ1-3, with D unresolved. V gave up 4 bases and J gave up 0 bases, with 10 bases separating them. The germline V gene has CDR1 SNHLY and CDR2 FYNNEI. The CDR3 runs to 15 residues. The CDR3 loop is CASSGVWSSGNTIYF. CDR3 DNA sequence: TGTGCCAGCAGTGGGGTTTGGAGCTCTGGAAACACCATATATTTT. Drawing the rest from reference TRBV2 and TRBJ1-3, the complete variable domain is EPEVTQTPSHQVTQMGQEVILRCVPISNHLYFYWYRQILGQKVEFLVSFYNNEISEKSEIFDDQFSVERPDGSNFTLKIRSTKLEDSAMYFCASSGVWSSGNTIYFGEGSWLTVV.

The V gene is TRBV6-5, the J gene TRBJ1-6; the D gene is possibly TRBD1 (6 bases). Germline V gene lookup returns CDR1 MNHEY and CDR2 SVGAGI. The V end lost 5 bases, the J end lost 7 bases, and 12 bases lay between the germline ends. The CDR3 runs 14 residues. As DNA, the CDR3 is TGTGCCAGCAGTCGGGAACAGGGAAATTCACCCCTCCACTTT. It yields the protein CASSREQGNSPLHF.

The genes are TRBV4-1 and TRBJ2-3; 10 bases fit TRBD1. V gave up 1 base and J gave up 6 bases; unmatched junction bases: 4. Germline CDR1 is MGHRA and CDR2 is YSYEKL. The CDR3 length is 15 residues. The CDR3 region has the DNA TGCGCCAGCAGCCAAGGTGACAGGGGGCAGGATACGCAGTATTTT. It is translated as CASSQGDRGQDTQYF.

On this clone: Other DNA sequences within the sample encode an identical CDR3. The chain links TRBV4-1 to TRBJ1-5; 8 nucleotides align to TRBD1. CDR1 MGHRA and CDR2 YSYEKL come from the germline V gene. Germline trimming cut 1 base from V and 3 bases from J; bases unmatched to any gene: 2. This CDR3 is built from 15 residues. This CDR3 reads CASSQVDRDNQPQHF. For the CDR3, the DNA is TGCGCCAGCAGCCAAGTGGACAGGGACAATCAGCCCCAGCATTTT.

This clone was picked up a small number of times. CDR3 sequence reads: CSVGPPASSSTDTQYF. The CDR3 nucleotides read TGCAGCGTCGGGCCGCCGGCTAGCTCTAGCACAGATACGCAGTATTTT. The chain recombines TRBV29-1 with TRBJ2-3, with D tentatively TRBD2 (5 bases). Germline CDR1 reads SQVTM; CDR2 reads ANQGSEA. Trimming removed 6 bases from V and 0 bases from J, with 19 bases in between. The CDR3 covers 16 residues.

The chain couples TRBV14 to TRBJ1-2; 7 bases are shared with TRBD1. Germline V lookup: CDR1 SGHDN, CDR2 FVKESK. CDR3 length: 15 residues. Trimming at V came to 4 bases and at J to 6 bases, leaving 11 bases not matched to a gene. The CDR3 DNA follows: TGTGCCAGCAGCCTTTCCGGGACAGAGAGGAATGGCTACACCTTC. It codes for CASSLSGTERNGYTF.

The rearrangement uses TRBV18 and TRBJ2-2; TRBD2 aligns across 8 bases. There are 17 residues in the CDR3. The germline CDR1 and CDR2 sequences are KGHSH and LQKENI. J gave up 3 bases and V 2 bases, and 8 bases lay outside the gene matches. CDR3 sequence (DNA): TGTGCCAGCTCACCAGGACAGCCCGGGGGGGACACCGGGGAGCTGTTTTTT. Its translation: CASSPGQPGGDTGELFF.

The genes are TRBV5-1 and TRBJ2-2, with 7 bases lining up with TRBD1. Germline-derived CDR1 and CDR2 are SGHRS and YFSETQ. There are 15 residues in the CDR3. V dropped 3 bases and J dropped 4; count of bases not matched to a gene: 6. CDR3 amino acids: CASSSLGQTTGELFF. CDR3 DNA: TGCGCCAGCAGCTCATTGGGACAGACCACCGGGGAGCTGTTTTTT.

The chain has TRBV5-1 and TRBJ2-3; 12 bases match TRBD2. Unmatched junction bases numbered 8, after V lost 3 bases and J lost 6 bases. There are 16 residues in the CDR3. From germline, CDR1 is SGHRS and CDR2 YFSETQ. The CDR3 DNA sequence: TGCGCCAGCAGCTCTGTCGGACTAGCGGGGAGGGATACGCAGTATTTT. This codes for CASSSVGLAGRDTQYF.

This chain links TRBV6-5 with TRBJ1-1; unclear D gene. V shed 2 bases and J shed 8 bases, with 12 bases lying between them. This CDR3 contains 13 residues. In germline, CDR1 is MNHEY, CDR2 SVGAGI. CDR3 in amino acids: CASSYAMESEAFF. CDR3 nucleotides: TGTGCCAGCAGTTACGCTATGGAGTCGGAAGCTTTCTTT.

The chain employs TRBV4-3 and TRBJ2-5; TRBD2 matches 9 bases. Germline-derived CDR1 and CDR2 are LGHNA and YSLEER. The CDR3 extends over 16 amino acids. J gave up 5 bases and V 0 bases, and 7 bases lay outside the gene matches. In DNA, the CDR3 is TGCGCCAGCAGCCAAGATAGGCGGGGGGGCCGTGAGACCCAGTACTTC. This translates into CASSQDRRGGRETQYF.

The chain couples TRBV10-3 to TRBJ1-1, with a weak D call TRBD1 (5 bases). The CDR3 has 14 amino acids. The V and J ends lost 0 bases and 6 bases respectively, with 11 bases between them. Germline CDR1 and CDR2: ENHRY and SYGVKD. Here the CDR3 reads CAISESGAAPEAFF. In DNA, the CDR3 is TGTGCCATCAGTGAGTCTGGGGCGGCCCCTGAAGCTTTCTTT.

This chain links TRBV4-1 with TRBJ2-7; D possibly corresponds to TRBD2 (6 bases). Germline CDR1 is MGHRA and CDR2 is YSYEKL. The CDR3 loop spans 15 amino acids. The ends were cut back, 4 bases at V and 2 bases at J, with 15 bases in the middle. The CDR3 sequence: CASSPPGVITYEQYF. The CDR3 coding sequence is TGCGCCAGCAGCCCCCCGGGGGTGATTACCTACGAGCAGTACTTC.

The genes are TRBV5-1 and TRBJ2-2; the match to TRBD1 covers 7 bases. Germline CDR1 and CDR2: SGHRS and YFSETQ. This CDR3 region has 14 residues. V was pared by 5 bases and J by 4 bases, with 5 bases of the junction left unmatched. In DNA form, the CDR3 reads TGCGCCAGCAGGCAGGGGGTCTCCACCGGGGAGCTGTTTTTT. Amino acid sequence: CASRQGVSTGELFF. Variable domain in full (rest from reference TRBV5-1 and TRBJ2-2): KAGVTQTPRYLIKTRGQQVTLSCSPISGHRSVSWYQQTPGQGLQFLFEYFSETQRNKGNFPGRFSGRQFSNSRSEMNVSTLELGDSALYLCASRQGVSTGELFFGEGSRLTVL.

V usage is TRBV5-1 and J usage is TRBJ2-7, with a tentative D call TRBD1 (6 bases). Germline V gives CDR1 SGHRS, CDR2 YFSETQ. The CDR3 runs 14 residues. V dropped 5 bases and J dropped 0 bases, with 12 bases sitting between them. CDR3 sequence: CASRTTGSSYEQYF. The DNA of the CDR3 is TGCGCCAGCAGGACTACAGGGTCCTCCTACGAGCAGTACTTC.

The chain recombines TRBV5-1 with TRBJ2-5, with D perhaps matching TRBD1 (6 bases). The CDR3 runs to 16 residues. Germline CDR1 SGHRS, CDR2 YFSETQ. Trimming cost V 2 bases and J 5 bases, with 19 bases left between them. In DNA form, the CDR3 reads TGCGCCAGCAGCTTTGGGCAGGGGAGCCAATGGGAGACCCAGTACTTC. Residues: CASSFGQGSQWETQYF.

This chain uses TRBV13 with TRBJ2-7; TRBD1 agrees at 9 bases. Germline V gives CDR1 PRHDT, CDR2 FYEKMQ (reference sequence). This CDR3 is built from 14 residues. The junction had 5 bases not matched to a gene; V was cut back by 5 bases and J by 3 bases. CDR3 in DNA: TGTGCCAGCAGCAACAGACAGGGGGGCTACGAGCAGTACTTC. It yields the protein CASSNRQGGYEQYF.

This clone was seen only once. The J gene is TRBJ1-1, the V gene TRBV19; D remains ambiguous. The germline V gene has CDR1 LNHDA and CDR2 SQIVND (reference sequence). Trimming shortened V by 2 bases and J by 2 bases, and 9 bases separated the two germline ends. The CDR3 extends over 14 amino acids. Written as DNA, the CDR3 is TGTGCCAGTAGTATAAGACACCCTAACACTGAAGCTTTCTTT. Its translation is CASSIRHPNTEAFF.